The 2 T cell receptor beta chains below all came from one sample that was sequenced in a study of blood T cells in healthy people across ages. Then a second PCR, running about 6 to 12 cycles, was carried out with a sample-barcoded 5' primer and a J-beta primer mix. One entry per CDR3 protein, called by TCRdb with MiXCR from the 5' RACE reads. The table lists hundreds of thousands of distinct CDR3 sequences, over 45% of them singletons. Input material: blood. These receptors were collected from a woman in her sixties or seventies in good health.

This chain joins TRBV9 and TRBJ2-6; D gene unclear. Germline CDR1 SGDLS, CDR2 YYNGEE. This CDR3 is 17 amino acids long. V gave up 0 bases and J gave up 0 bases, with 10 bases separating them. The chain's CDR3 is CASSVGTVTSGANVLTF. The DNA of the CDR3 is TGTGCCAGCAGCGTAGGGACGGTGACCTCTGGGGCCAACGTCCTGACTTTC.

The chain has TRBV20-1 and TRBJ2-7, with 10 bases identical to TRBD2. From germline, CDR1 is DFQATT and CDR2 SNEGSKA (reference sequence). V lost 6 bases to trimming and J lost 7 bases; unmatched junction nucleotides: 12. The CDR3 has 14 amino acids. CDR3 residues: CSAPSSGGYNEQYF. CDR3 in DNA: TGCAGTGCCCCCTCTAGCGGGGGATACAATGAGCAGTACTTC.